This T cell receptor (beta chain) comes out of a study of cytomegalovirus exposure and HLA in healthy donors. Findings and limits, study-wide: The authors excluded some V segments, including TRBV6-2 and TRBV6-3, as indistinguishable.

Nominally healthy donors provided the samples, though records likely missed some immune exposures. The PCR employed 60 Vbeta primers together with 13 Jbeta primers. The repertoire was sequenced with immunoSEQ multiplex PCR; TCRdb's copy has only in-frame clones and lacks some. The repertoire holds under 300,000 clones, with 85% to 95% as singletons. A remark on this clone: Its antigen remains unknown.

Per the germline V gene, CDR1 is MNHEY and CDR2 is SVGAGI. This CDR3 spans 15 amino acids. Trimming removed 0 bases from V and 4 bases from J; junction bases left unmatched: 3. Material: PBMCs. V and J are TRBV6-5 and TRBJ2-7; 10 bases fit TRBD1. The sequence was collected from a girl aged 2-10 years in good health and CMV-seronegative. CDR3 sequence reads: CASSYSGQGRYEQYF. CDR3 DNA sequence: TGTGCCAGCAGTTACTCGGGACAGGGGCGATACGAGCAGTACTTC.